This is a list of T cell receptor beta chains from one sample in a study of blood T cells in healthy people across ages. TCRdb used MiXCR to reprocess the 5' RACE reads, holding one entry per CDR3 protein. The table records some 930,000 distinct CDR3 sequences, about 28% of them present only once. The data were also submitted as part of a second study, on T cells of mothers and their children.

Specimen: blood. These receptors originate from a woman aged 40 to 50 in good health. CDR3s include the opening cysteine and the closing phenylalanine or tryptophan. The order of the fields is D gene, V gene, J gene, clone size, CDR3 DNA, CDR3 protein. The D gene is left open where the match is weak. The size of a clone is reported for some rows only, either as once, few or many, or as a class for expanded clones.

D: TRBD1
V: TRBV7-2
J: TRBJ2-7
size: .
DNA: TGTGCCAGCAGCTCACAGACAGGGGCTATCTACGGGCAGTACTTC
CDR3: CASSSQTGAIYGQYF

D: .
V: TRBV15
J: TRBJ1-2
size: few
DNA: TGTGCCACCAGCAAGAGCGGCGGGACCTACACCTTC
CDR3: CATSKSGGTYTF

D: .
V: TRBV6-1
J: TRBJ2-2
size: many
DNA: TGTGCCAGCAGTGGTCGGGACACCGGGGAGCTGTTTTTT
CDR3: CASSGRDTGELFF

D: TRBD1
V: TRBV7-2
J: TRBJ1-2
size: .
DNA: TGTGCCAGCAGCTTAGCACCGGGACAGGGTTCCACCTATGGCTACACCTTC
CDR3: CASSLAPGQGSTYGYTF

D: .
V: TRBV9
J: TRBJ2-5
size: many
DNA: TGTGCCAGCAGCGTAGCTAGGACAGACCCAAAAGAGACCCAGTACTTC
CDR3: CASSVARTDPKETQYF

D: .
V: TRBV20-1
J: TRBJ2-1
size: few
DNA: TGCAGTGCCGAAAACCGTGGAGCCTCCCCGGGTGAGCAGTTCTTC
CDR3: CSAENRGASPGEQFF

D: TRBD2
V: TRBV4-3
J: TRBJ2-3
size: .
DNA: TGCGCCAGCAGCCAAGGTTTAAGCGGGGGAGGCCGCCCAGATACGCAGTATTTT
CDR3: CASSQGLSGGGRPDTQYF

D: .
V: TRBV7-2
J: TRBJ2-7
size: many
DNA: TGTGCCAGCAGGCGGGGACAGTCCCGCTACGAGCAGTACTTC
CDR3: CASRRGQSRYEQYF

D: .
V: TRBV21-1
J: TRBJ2-5
size: many
DNA: TGTGCCAGCAGCAAAGAACCGGAGGAGACCCAGTACTTC
CDR3: CASSKEPEETQYF

D: .
V: TRBV2
J: TRBJ2-5
size: .
DNA: TGTGCCAGCAACGCGCAGGGCCAAGAGACCCAGTACTTC
CDR3: CASNAQGQETQYF

D: TRBD2
V: TRBV7-2
J: TRBJ2-5
size: many
DNA: TGTGCCAGCAGCTTCCCCCGGGGGGGTCCGGAGACCCAGTACTTC
CDR3: CASSFPRGGPETQYF

D: .
V: TRBV27
J: TRBJ1-2
size: many
DNA: TGTGCCAGCAGTTTATCAGGGACGGGCTACACCTTC
CDR3: CASSLSGTGYTF

D: TRBD2
V: TRBV7-2
J: TRBJ2-7
size: .
DNA: TGTGCCAGCAGCTTACCGATGCTAGCGGGGGTTCCCTACGAGCAGTACTTC
CDR3: CASSLPMLAGVPYEQYF

D: TRBD2
V: TRBV5-1
J: TRBJ2-3
size: many
DNA: TGCGCCAGCAGTTCCTATAGCGGGAGCACAGATACGCAGTATTTT
CDR3: CASSSYSGSTDTQYF

D: .
V: TRBV5-6
J: TRBJ2-2
size: few
DNA: TGTGCCAGCAGCTTGGCCGGGGAGCGGCCCATTACCGGGGAGCTGTTTTTT
CDR3: CASSLAGERPITGELFF

D: .
V: TRBV28
J: TRBJ2-3
size: many
DNA: TGTGCCAGCAGCCCTTGGGGAGATACGCAGTATTTT
CDR3: CASSPWGDTQYF

D: TRBD2
V: TRBV7-2
J: TRBJ2-7
size: few
DNA: TGTGCCAGCAGCTTTTTGACTAGCAGCGAGCAGTACTTC
CDR3: CASSFLTSSEQYF

D: .
V: TRBV20-1
J: TRBJ2-2
size: .
DNA: TGCAGTGCTAGAGATTCGGGCAGGGTGGTAACCGGGGAGCTGTTTTTT
CDR3: CSARDSGRVVTGELFF

D: .
V: TRBV20-1
J: TRBJ1-5
size: few
DNA: TGCAGTGCTAGTCCCACGCGGACAGTACGGGGTCAGCCCCAGCATTTT
CDR3: CSASPTRTVRGQPQHF

D: .
V: TRBV20-1
J: TRBJ1-1
size: .
DNA: TGCACCGTCGGCGGCCACGTAAACACTGAAGCTTTCTTT
CDR3: CTVGGHVNTEAFF

D: TRBD1
V: TRBV7-2
J: TRBJ2-7
size: many
DNA: TGTGCCAGCAGGCCGGGACAGGGGGCAGGGGAGCAGTACTTC
CDR3: CASRPGQGAGEQYF

D: .
V: TRBV5-1
J: TRBJ2-3
size: .
DNA: TGCGCCAGCAGCTACTACTCGGCCCCAGTGGGCACAGATACGCAGTATTTT
CDR3: CASSYYSAPVGTDTQYF

D: TRBD1
V: TRBV7-2
J: TRBJ1-6
size: .
DNA: TGTGCCAGCAGCAGTACAGGGGAGAATTCACCCCTCCACTTT
CDR3: CASSSTGENSPLHF

D: .
V: TRBV7-2
J: TRBJ1-5
size: .
DNA: TGTGCCAGCAGTTCACAGGGCCATGGCAATCAGCCCCAGCATTTT
CDR3: CASSSQGHGNQPQHF

D: .
V: TRBV28
J: TRBJ1-2
size: .
DNA: TGTGCCAGCAGTCGGGGGGTGGACTATGGCTACACCTTC
CDR3: CASSRGVDYGYTF

D: .
V: TRBV4-1
J: TRBJ2-5
size: .
DNA: TGCGCCAGCGGCTACACACAGGGACACAGTGAGACCCAGTACTTC
CDR3: CASGYTQGHSETQYF

D: TRBD1
V: TRBV3-1
J: TRBJ2-5
size: few
DNA: TGTGCCAGCAGCCAAGCCGGGACAGCTACTAAAACGCTAATCCAAGAGACCCAGTACTTC
CDR3: CASSQAGTATKTLIQETQYF

D: TRBD1
V: TRBV28
J: TRBJ2-7
size: .
DNA: TGTGCCAGCAGGTTTGGGACAGGTCCCTACGAGCAGTACTTC
CDR3: CASRFGTGPYEQYF

D: TRBD1
V: TRBV6-2/TRBV6-3
J: TRBJ2-7
size: .
DNA: TGTGCCAACAGTTACGGAGGACAGGACGGATACGAGCAGTACTTC
CDR3: CANSYGGQDGYEQYF

D: TRBD1
V: TRBV16
J: TRBJ1-2
size: many
DNA: TGTGCCAGCAGCCACGACAGGGCATCCTATGGCTACACCTTC
CDR3: CASSHDRASYGYTF

D: .
V: TRBV7-2
J: TRBJ1-1
size: .
DNA: TGTGCCAGCAGCTTAGGAAGGGGCCGAGAAGCTTTCTTT
CDR3: CASSLGRGREAFF

D: .
V: TRBV28
J: TRBJ1-2
size: many
DNA: TGTGCCAGCAGCCGCAGTGCCGCTCTTCCCTATGGCTACACCTTC
CDR3: CASSRSAALPYGYTF

D: TRBD2
V: TRBV18
J: TRBJ2-3
size: few
DNA: TGTGCCAGCTCACCGGGACTAGCGGGGGAAACGGGTACGCAGTATTTT
CDR3: CASSPGLAGETGTQYF

D: TRBD2
V: TRBV28
J: TRBJ2-1
size: .
DNA: TGTGCCAGCAGTCCCTGGGGAGCGGGGGGAATCAATGAGCAGTTCTTC
CDR3: CASSPWGAGGINEQFF

D: TRBD1
V: TRBV7-6
J: TRBJ1-3
size: few
DNA: TGTGCCAGCAGCTTAGGACAGGGGTACGGAAACACCATATATTTT
CDR3: CASSLGQGYGNTIYF

D: TRBD1
V: TRBV28
J: TRBJ1-2
size: .
DNA: TGTGCCACCCGGACAGGAAACTATGGCTACACCTTC
CDR3: CATRTGNYGYTF

D: .
V: TRBV6-6
J: TRBJ2-1
size: few
DNA: TGTGCCAGCAGTTCGGGGGCCCGCCTTGAGCAGTTCTTC
CDR3: CASSSGARLEQFF

D: .
V: TRBV6-1
J: TRBJ1-5
size: few
DNA: TGTGCCAGCAGAGCCCCGGGGGAGGGAGGGGGTCAGCCCCAGCATTTT
CDR3: CASRAPGEGGGQPQHF

D: .
V: TRBV20-1
J: TRBJ2-7
size: few
DNA: TGCAGTGCTCCTCAACGCTCAAGGAGCTCCTACGAGCAGTACTTC
CDR3: CSAPQRSRSSYEQYF

D: TRBD1
V: TRBV7-9
J: TRBJ2-3
size: .
DNA: TGTGCCAGCAGCCGGAAGGGGGACAGCCTCACAGATACGCAGTATTTT
CDR3: CASSRKGDSLTDTQYF

D: TRBD1
V: TRBV7-3
J: TRBJ1-6
size: .
DNA: TGTGCCAGCAGCCTGGGGGACAGGGGGCGATTTTCACCCCTCCACTTT
CDR3: CASSLGDRGRFSPLHF

D: TRBD1
V: TRBV12-3/TRBV12-4
J: TRBJ2-1
size: .
DNA: TGTGCCAGCAGTCACACACCCACCCGAAACAGGGGGGTGCGTTACAATGAGCAGTTCTTC
CDR3: CASSHTPTRNRGVRYNEQFF

D: .
V: TRBV7-9
J: TRBJ2-7
size: few
DNA: TGTGCCAGCAGCACCGAACAGGGTAAATTGGGATTGGGGTCCTACGAGCAGTACTTC
CDR3: CASSTEQGKLGLGSYEQYF

D: TRBD1
V: TRBV7-2
J: TRBJ1-2
size: once
DNA: TGTGCCAGCAGCTTCCAGGGGGCTGATGGCTACACCTTC
CDR3: CASSFQGADGYTF

D: .
V: TRBV6-2/TRBV6-3
J: TRBJ1-5
size: .
DNA: TGTGCCAGCAGTTACGCGGGCAGAGGGGCGGGTAATCAGCCCCAGCATTTT
CDR3: CASSYAGRGAGNQPQHF